The 3 T cell receptor beta chains listed next were all sequenced from one sample in a study of cytomegalovirus exposure and HLA in healthy donors. PCR used 60 Vbeta primers and 13 Jbeta primers. Here immunoSEQ multiplex PCR was the method, and the copy in TCRdb shows in-frame clones only, minus some. The data show some 62,000 clones, roughly 86% seen once. The sample taken for sequencing was PBMCs. These receptor sequences come from a man younger than 35 in good health and CMV-seronegative.

This clone was detected only a few times. This rearrangement joins TRBV19 to TRBJ1-5; D not resolved. Per the germline V gene, CDR1 is LNHDA and CDR2 is SQIVND (reference sequence). The CDR3 runs to 12 residues. V dropped 7 bases and J dropped 2 bases, with 6 bases sitting between them. CDR3 DNA: TGTGCCAGTAAGCAGGGCAATCAGCCCCAGCATTTT. As protein: CASKQGNQPQHF.

The CDR3 protein is CASTNPGGQETQYF. The CDR3 nucleotides are TGTGCCAGCACTAACCCAGGGGGACAAGAGACCCAGTACTTC. The chain couples TRBV6-5 to TRBJ2-5; 7 nucleotides match TRBD1. After removal of 7 bases from V and 2 bases from J, the junction contained 7 bases not matched to a gene. Germline assignment: CDR1 MNHEY and CDR2 SVGAGI. The CDR3 has 14 residues.

The chain employs TRBV6-5 and TRBJ2-3, with 7 bases identical to TRBD1. This CDR3 is 14 amino acids long. With V trimmed by 5 bases and J by 4 bases, 6 bases remained unmatched. Germline V lookup: CDR1 MNHEY, CDR2 SVGAGI. The CDR3 protein is CASSRGQEADTQYF. Here the CDR3 DNA reads TGTGCCAGCAGTCGCGGACAGGAGGCAGATACGCAGTATTTT.